One sample yielded the 26 T cell receptor beta chains listed below, sequenced in a study of regulatory T cells in long-lasting Graves disease. Time point denoted: persistent/refractory GD, antithyroid drugs over 5 years with positive TRAb. Researchers made the TCR library from RNA that was extracted from PBMCs. The TCR beta library used iRepertoire HTBI primers with Arm-PCR amplification of CDR3. TCRdb called the multiplex PCR reads again in MiXCR, with one record for every CDR3 protein. The top ten hold roughly 7.1% of the sample, which has fewer than 550,000 distinct CDR3 sequences, approximately 21% seen once. The material was peripheral blood mononuclear cells (PBMCs), obtained when the disease was refractory, from a patient treated with antithyroid drugs. The receptors were sampled from a female donor with Graves disease.

This clonotype has only a few counts. CDR3 coding DNA: TGTGCCAGCAGTCCCATCCCGACTAGCGTCAAAAACATTCAGTACTTC. This sequence encodes CASSPIPTSVKNIQYF. The chain has TRBV6-1 and TRBJ2-4; 8 bases align to TRBD2. The germline V gene encodes CDR1 MNHNS and CDR2 SASEGT. With 5 bases clipped from V and 3 bases from J, the junction kept 9 bases outside the gene matches. The CDR3 runs 16 residues.

This clonotype has ten or more counts. V and J are TRBV25-1 and TRBJ1-2; weak D call: TRBD1 (6 bases). With 4 bases removed from V and 5 bases from J, the gap between germline ends came to 17 bases. There are 15 residues in the CDR3. Germline lookup yields CDR1 MGHDK and CDR2 SYGVNS. CDR3 bases: TGTGCCAGCAGTGCCGGCCCCGGGACAACGTATGGCTACACCTTC. Amino acid sequence: CASSAGPGTTYGYTF.

At least ten counts were recorded for this clonotype. The V and J genes are TRBV13 and TRBJ1-1, with D perhaps matching TRBD1 (6 bases). This CDR3 is 16 amino acids long. Trimming pared 4 bases from V and 0 bases from J, leaving 15 bases between. CDR1 and CDR2 (germline): PRHDT, FYEKMQ (reference sequence). The CDR3 bases are TGTGCCAGCAGCTCAAGGGGGGGACGGATGAACACTGAAGCTTTCTTT. Translation: CASSSRGGRMNTEAFF.

This clonotype has only a few counts. J is TRBJ2-7 and V is TRBV11-2; 7 bases align to TRBD1. Germline V gene lookup returns CDR1 SGHAT and CDR2 FQNNGV. With V trimmed by 1 base and J by 4 bases, 7 bases remained unmatched. This CDR3 has 15 residues. The CDR3 bases are TGTGCCAGCAGCTTAGCCGGGACAGCCTATTACGAGCAGTACTTC. This codes for CASSLAGTAYYEQYF.

The J gene is TRBJ2-5, the V gene TRBV12-3 or TRBV12-4, with 7 bases identical to TRBD1. Judging by the DNA end, TRBJ2-1 fits better; the J call may be wrong. There are 15 residues in the CDR3. In nucleotides, the CDR3 is TGTGCCAGCAGTTTATTGAGGGGGCGCTGGAATGAGCAGTTCTTC. Its translation is CASSLLRGRWNEQFF.

V is TRBV5-1 and J is TRBJ2-7; D may match TRBD1 or TRBD2 (5 bases each). Trimming shortened V by 2 bases and J by 4 bases, and 16 bases separated the two germline ends. The CDR3 length is 15 residues. Per germline, CDR1 SGHRS and CDR2 YFSETQ. The CDR3 loop reads CASSFRQGVPYEQYF. For the CDR3, the DNA is TGCGCCAGCAGCTTTCGGCAGGGAGTGCCTTACGAGCAGTACTTC.

The chain is built from TRBV30 and TRBJ2-2; D ambiguous. This CDR3 comprises 11 residues. Between the trimmed V and J ends, which lost 3 bases and 5 bases, there was a span of 4 bases. The germline V gene has CDR1 GTSNPN and CDR2 SVGIG (reference sequence). CDR3 nucleotides: TGTGCCTGGAGCCAAACCGGGGAGCTGTTTTTT. Translating gives CAWSQTGELFF.

V gene TRBV18 combines with J gene TRBJ2-5; 9 bases map to TRBD1. V was clipped by 4 bases and J by 1 base; unmatched bases: 13. CDR3 length: 18 residues. The germline gives CDR1 KGHSH, CDR2 LQKENI. The CDR3 protein is CASSLGQGLSNPQETQYF. DNA for the CDR3: TGTGCCAGCTCACTCGGACAGGGGCTAAGTAACCCCCAAGAGACCCAGTACTTC.

This clonotype has more than one count but fewer than ten. The chain is built from TRBV11-2 and TRBJ2-2; the match to TRBD2 covers 16 bases. The CDR3 has 19 amino acids. The germline V gene encodes CDR1 SGHAT and CDR2 FQNNGV. V lost 4 bases and J lost 7; bases outside the gene matches: 12. This chain's CDR3 is CASSSVPGLAGGYGGELFF. CDR3 DNA sequence: TGTGCCAGCAGCTCAGTACCGGGACTAGCGGGAGGGTACGGCGGGGAGCTGTTTTTT.

This chain connects TRBV7-9 to TRBJ2-7; 9 nucleotides agree with TRBD1. CDR3 length equals 16 residues. Germline CDR1 SEHNR, CDR2 FQNEAQ (reference sequence). The junction had 5 bases not matched to a gene; V was cut back by 0 bases and J by 2 bases. CDR3 amino acids: CASSLAVGTGTYEQYF. CDR3 bases: TGTGCCAGCAGCTTAGCTGTAGGGACAGGGACCTACGAGCAGTACTTC.

This clonotype was seen ten or more times. The CDR3 here is CASSLRRTGSYEQYF. In nucleotides, the CDR3 is TGTGCCAGCAGTTTACGACGGACAGGCTCCTACGAGCAGTACTTC. The genes are TRBV28 and TRBJ2-7; 7 bases are a match to TRBD1. J lost 0 bases, V lost 2 bases, and 4 bases had no gene match. The germline CDR1 and CDR2 sequences are MDHEN and SYDVKM. This CDR3 spans 15 amino acids.

This clonotype was recorded at least ten times. J is TRBJ1-1 and V is TRBV6-2 or TRBV6-3, with D possibly being TRBD1 (5 bases). Deletions cut 2 bases from V and 4 bases from J, with 11 bases between. The CDR3 consists of 14 residues. Germline lookup yields CDR1 MNHEY and CDR2 SVGEGT. CDR3 bases: TGTGCCAGCAGTTACGGGGCGCGAGGCACTGAAGCTTTCTTT. This translates into CASSYGARGTEAFF.

This clonotype was counted at least ten times. The rearrangement uses TRBV11-2 and TRBJ2-5; D gene unclear. The ends were cut back, 1 base at V and 1 base at J, with 7 bases in the middle. The germline V gene has CDR1 SGHAT and CDR2 FQNNGV. The CDR3 is made up of 14 amino acids. As DNA, the CDR3 is TGTGCCAGCAGCTTAGTGTACGGCCAAGAGACCCAGTACTTC. This gives the protein CASSLVYGQETQYF.

The table lists this clonotype with a few counts. The chain recombines TRBV19 with TRBJ2-5; 7 bases map to TRBD2. V trimming: 8 bases; J trimming: 0 bases; junction bases outside the gene matches: 3. CDR3 length: 13 residues. Germline-derived CDR1 and CDR2 are LNHDA and SQIVND (reference sequence). The CDR3 region is CASGSGDQETQYF. The CDR3, as DNA: TGTGCCAGTGGGAGCGGGGACCAAGAGACCCAGTACTTC. Filled out from reference TRBV19 and TRBJ2-5, the complete variable domain reads DGGITQSPKYLFRKEGQNVTLSCEQNLNHDAMYWYRQDPGQGLRLIYYSQIVNDFQKGDIAEGYSVSREKKESFPLTVTSAQKNPTAFYLCASGSGDQETQYFGPGTRLLVL.

This clonotype was found many times. The chain has TRBV12-3 or TRBV12-4 and TRBJ1-1, with a weak D call TRBD1 (5 bases). There are 13 residues in the CDR3. The V end was cut by 7 bases, the J end by 4 bases, with 13 bases between. The CDR3 DNA sequence: TGTGCCAGCAAGAGCACAGGCCGCACTGAAGCTTTCTTT. Its translation is CASKSTGRTEAFF.

This clonotype was detected only a few times. This chain uses TRBV3-1 with TRBJ2-5, with TRBD2 matching over 13 bases. This CDR3 contains 16 residues. J lost 4 bases, V lost 4 bases, and 6 bases had no gene match. CDR1 LGHDT and CDR2 YNNKEL come from the germline V gene (reference sequence). The CDR3 sequence: CASSRSRLAGGETQYF. The CDR3 DNA follows: TGTGCCAGCAGCCGAAGCAGACTAGCGGGAGGAGAGACCCAGTACTTC.

This clonotype was seen repeatedly, ten times or more. The chain recombines TRBV12-3 or TRBV12-4 with TRBJ1-1; 7 nucleotides align to TRBD1. This CDR3 region has 14 residues. V was pared by 6 bases and J by 5 bases, with 9 bases of the junction left unmatched. The CDR3 spells CASRGQISGTEAFF. The CDR3 region has the DNA TGTGCCAGCAGGGGACAGATCTCGGGGACTGAAGCTTTCTTT.

The chain links TRBV2 to TRBJ1-2; D gene ambiguous. CDR3 size: 12 residues. Germline V CDR1 and CDR2: SNHLY, FYNNEI. V shed 8 bases and J shed 1 base, with 8 bases lying between them. The CDR3 DNA reads TGTGCCAGCGATCGGCTTAACTATGGCTACACCTTC. The encoded protein is CASDRLNYGYTF.

Regarding this clonotype: It may be a read error: a sequence one base away is much more abundant. It is likely a read error, because the conserved phenylalanine at the end of the CDR3 is missing. The CDR3 DNA reads as TGCAGTGCTGGGAGCCCCCGGGACAGTAGAGAGACCCAGTACCTC. This sequence encodes CSAGSPRDSRETQYL. The chain joins TRBV20-1 to TRBJ2-5; 7 positions agree with TRBD1. This CDR3 has 15 amino acids. Unmatched junction bases numbered 13, after V lost 5 bases and J lost 4 bases. Germline-derived CDR1 and CDR2 are DFQATT and SNEGSKA (reference sequence).

The rearrangement uses TRBV7-2 and TRBJ1-1; D perhaps matches TRBD1 (5 bases). Germline V lookup: CDR1 SGHTA, CDR2 FQGNSA. CDR3 length: 14 residues. V lost 0 bases and J 3 bases, leaving 8 bases between the germline ends. The CDR3 bases are TGTGCCAGCAGCTTAGCGAGAGGGGACACTGAAGCTTTCTTT. Residues: CASSLARGDTEAFF.

The chain joins TRBV20-1 to TRBJ2-1; D might be TRBD1 or TRBD2, each matching 5 bases. Trimming stripped 5 bases from V and 5 bases from J, with 10 bases between. The CDR3 has 12 residues. Germline CDR1 and CDR2: DFQATT and SNEGSKA (reference sequence). CDR3 nucleotide sequence: TGCAGTGCTTGGGACGTCCACAATGAGCAGTTCTTC. Protein sequence: CSAWDVHNEQFF.

This clonotype has at least ten counts. The V gene is TRBV6-1, the J gene TRBJ1-6, with 7 positions matching TRBD1. J was trimmed by 10 bases and V by 5 bases; bases with no gene match: 8. Germline assignment: CDR1 MNHNS and CDR2 SASEGT. The CDR3 is 14 residues long. The CDR3 protein is CASSTTGVGSPLHF. The CDR3 DNA sequence: TGTGCCAGCAGTACTACAGGGGTCGGATCACCCCTCCACTTT.

The gene calls are TRBV10-3 and TRBJ2-3; the match to TRBD2 covers 7 bases. V dropped 11 bases and J dropped 2; count of bases not matched to a gene: 16. The CDR3 spans 16 residues. Per germline, CDR1 ENHRY and CDR2 SYGVKD. DNA for the CDR3: TGTGCCTCAAAGCTTTTGGCGGGGGAACCCACAGATACGCAGTATTTT. This codes for CASKLLAGEPTDTQYF.

This clonotype has a count of ten or more. The rearrangement joins TRBV28 to TRBJ1-2, with TRBD1 as a possible D gene (5 bases). CDR1 and CDR2 (germline): MDHEN, SYDVKM. This CDR3 contains 13 residues. The V end was cut by 5 bases, the J end by 4 bases, with 11 bases between. The CDR3 loop is CASSVTDTYGYTF. The DNA for the CDR3 is TGTGCCAGCAGTGTGACAGACACCTATGGCTACACCTTC.

This clonotype has at least ten counts. The chain uses TRBV2 and TRBJ1-4, with TRBD1 matching 12 bases. The CDR3 has 17 amino acids. Germline trimming cut 6 bases from V and 7 bases from J; bases unmatched to any gene: 12. Germline assignment: CDR1 SNHLY and CDR2 FYNNEI. CDR3 sequence: CASRVGTGGVTGEKLFF. The CDR3 nucleotides are TGTGCCAGCAGGGTTGGGACAGGGGGCGTAACCGGTGAAAAACTGTTTTTT. Full variable domain (rest looked up from reference TRBV2 and TRBJ1-4): EPEVTQTPSHQVTQMGQEVILRCVPISNHLYFYWYRQILGQKVEFLVSFYNNEISEKSEIFDDQFSVERPDGSNFTLKIRSTKLEDSAMYFCASRVGTGGVTGEKLFFGSGTQLSVL.

The chain couples TRBV15 to TRBJ1-2; D not certain. Germline CDR1 reads LNHNV; CDR2 reads YYDKDF (reference sequence). The CDR3 is 13 residues long. Trimming took off 0 bases at V and 6 bases at J, with 8 bases between the two ends. DNA for the CDR3: TGTGCCACCAGCAGAGATTGGCGGGATGGCTACACCTTC. It encodes CATSRDWRDGYTF. Filled out from reference TRBV15 and TRBJ1-2, the complete variable domain reads DAMVIQNPRYQVTQFGKPVTLSCSQTLNHNVMYWYQQKSSQAPKLLFHYYDKDFNNEADTPDNFQSRRPNTSFCFLDIRSPGLGDTAMYLCATSRDWRDGYTFGSGTRLTVV.